These 3 T cell receptor beta chains originate from one sample sequenced in a study of OX40 agonist ivuxolimab in advanced cancers. Repertoires were generated with immunoSEQ multiplex PCR, while TCRdb's copy carries only in-frame clones and drops some. The repertoire holds 45,000 to 60,000 clones, with under 85% as singletons. The input for sequencing was CD4+ or CD8+ T cells sorted from blood, taken in a trial of the OX40 agonist ivuxolimab. The origin of the receptors is an adult with an advanced solid tumor such as melanoma, head and neck, liver or kidney cancer.

The V gene is TRBV19, the J gene TRBJ2-5, with TRBD2 matching over 12 bases. The CDR3 has 14 residues. Germline lookup yields CDR1 LNHDA and CDR2 SQIVND (reference sequence). V shed 9 bases and J 2 bases; nucleotides not matched to a gene: 4. CDR3 sequence reads: CASRLAGAQETQYF. The CDR3 region has the DNA TGTGCCAGCCGACTAGCGGGGGCACAAGAGACCCAGTACTTC.

The chain recombines TRBV28 with TRBJ1-5, with TRBD1 as a possible D gene (5 bases). The CDR3 length is 20 residues. CDR1 MDHEN and CDR2 SYDVKM come from the germline V gene. Between the trimmed V and J ends, which lost 3 bases and 0 bases, there was a span of 24 bases. Here the CDR3 reads CASSFPNRPGTDYSNQPQHF. CDR3 DNA sequence: TGTGCCAGCAGTTTTCCCAACCGGCCCGGGACGGATTATAGCAATCAGCCCCAGCATTTT. The complete variable domain, with remaining parts taken from reference TRBV28 and TRBJ1-5, reads DVKVTQSSRYLVKRTGEKVFLECVQDMDHENMFWYRQDPGLGLRLIYFSYDVKMKEKGDIPEGYSVSREKKERFSLILESASTNQTSMYLCASSFPNRPGTDYSNQPQHFGDGTRLSIL.

The chain uses TRBV6-1 and TRBJ2-7; possibly TRBD1 for D (5 bases). The CDR3 spans 13 residues. V was cut by 6 bases and J by 3 bases, with 12 bases left in between. Germline lookup yields CDR1 MNHNS and CDR2 SASEGT. The CDR3 sequence is CASSSNQGYEQYF. The CDR3 DNA is TGTGCCAGCAGCTCCAATCAGGGCTACGAGCAGTACTTC.